Presented here are 20 T cell receptor beta chains from one specimen sequenced in a study of blood T cells in healthy people across ages. The second PCR ran roughly 6 to 11 cycles with a sample-barcoded 5' primer and J-beta primers. TCRdb called the 5' RACE reads again in MiXCR, with one record for every CDR3 protein. The table lists roughly 2 million distinct CDR3 sequences, around 50% of them singletons. The sample comprised blood. The receptors stem from a woman in her thirties or forties in good health.

The CDR3 spells CSARVGVGTDTQYF. The DNA for the CDR3 is TGCAGTGCTAGGGTAGGGGTAGGGACAGATACGCAGTATTTT. The chain carries TRBV20-1 and TRBJ2-3, with D tentatively TRBD1 (5 bases). The length of the CDR3 is 14 residues. Germline-derived CDR1 and CDR2 are DFQATT and SNEGSKA (reference sequence). With 3 bases removed from V and 3 bases from J, the gap between germline ends came to 13 bases.

A few counts support this clonotype. The chain employs TRBV13 and TRBJ1-1; no firm D call. Germline-derived CDR1 and CDR2 are PRHDT and FYEKMQ (reference sequence). The CDR3 has 14 amino acids. V lost 6 bases, J lost 3 bases, and 14 bases lay in between. CDR3 nucleotide sequence: TGTGCCAGCAGTCTTGGGGTAAGGGACACTGAAGCTTTCTTT. Protein: CASSLGVRDTEAFF.

V and J are TRBV5-1 and TRBJ2-1, with D possibly matching TRBD2 (6 bases). CDR1 is SGHRS and CDR2 is YFSETQ in the germline V gene. CDR3 length: 14 amino acids. V lost 4 bases and J 9 bases, leaving 17 bases between the germline ends. This CDR3 reads CASSPTGGAGEQFF. The CDR3 DNA follows: TGCGCCAGCAGCCCCACCGGCGGGGCAGGTGAGCAGTTCTTC.

This clonotype was observed a few times. V is TRBV4-3 and J is TRBJ2-5; D gene uncertain. Germline lookup yields CDR1 LGHNA and CDR2 YSLEER. V was cut by 8 bases and J by 5 bases, with 9 bases left in between. The CDR3 has 11 amino acids. This CDR3 reads CASPLDETQYF. CDR3 DNA: TGCGCCAGCCCCTTAGACGAGACCCAGTACTTC.

The chain combines TRBV5-1 with TRBJ2-5; 12 positions agree with TRBD1. The trim removed 0 bases at V and 5 bases at J, leaving 5 bases unmatched. The CDR3 runs to 16 residues. Germline loops: CDR1 SGHRS, CDR2 YFSETQ. This CDR3 is CASSLEGTGGWETQYF. In DNA form, the CDR3 reads TGCGCCAGCAGCTTGGAAGGGACAGGGGGCTGGGAGACCCAGTACTTC.

This rearrangement joins TRBV6-5 to TRBJ1-6, with a weak D call TRBD1 (5 bases). Trimming took 7 bases from V and 5 from J, leaving 15 bases between them. The CDR3 has 15 residues. The germline CDR1 and CDR2 sequences are MNHEY and SVGAGI. In nucleotides, the CDR3 is TGTGCCAGCACCAAAGGGACGGGGAATAATTCACCCCTCCACTTT. Translated: CASTKGTGNNSPLHF.

The chain employs TRBV6-5 and TRBJ2-5; D not resolved. With the DNA end fitting TRBJ2-7 better, the J assignment may be wrong. This CDR3 is 13 amino acids long. In germline, CDR1 is MNHEY, CDR2 SVGAGI. CDR3 residues: CASSYGLKYEQYF. DNA of the CDR3: TGTGCCAGCAGTTACGGGTTAAAATACGAGCAGTACTTC.

The chain is built from TRBV10-1 and TRBJ2-7; 7 nucleotides agree with TRBD1. After removal of 7 bases from V and 0 bases from J, the junction contained 3 bases not matched to a gene. CDR1 is WNHNN and CDR2 is SYGVQD in the germline V gene (reference sequence). The CDR3 runs 13 residues. The CDR3 is CASNGDSSYEQYF. The DNA of the CDR3 is TGCGCCAGCAATGGGGACAGCTCCTACGAGCAGTACTTC.

This clonotype was counted a few times. The chain is built from TRBV14 and TRBJ2-3; D is unclear. Germline V lookup: CDR1 SGHDN, CDR2 FVKESK. V shed 0 bases and J shed 8 bases, with 12 bases lying between them. This CDR3 has 14 residues. The DNA of the CDR3 is TGTGCCAGCAGCCAAGAATTGTCAGTGGGTACGCAGTATTTT. Protein sequence: CASSQELSVGTQYF.

V and J are TRBV21-1 and TRBJ1-1; the table assigns TRBD1, which was not confirmed against the DNA. TRBV21-1 is tagged as a pseudogene. The CDR3 loop spans 17 amino acids. The CDR3 reads CASRYGTTKQPNTEAFF. The CDR3 DNA is TGTGCCAGCCGATATGGGACCACCAAGCAACCGAACACTGAAGCTTTCTTT.

J is TRBJ2-7 and V is TRBV12-3 or TRBV12-4; 8 nucleotides align to TRBD1. The CDR3 runs 14 residues. The ends lost 4 bases at V and 1 base at J; junction bases unmatched: 3. CDR3 amino acids: CASSWTGKSYEQYF. CDR3 sequence (DNA): TGTGCCAGCAGTTGGACAGGGAAATCCTACGAGCAGTACTTC.

The chain uses TRBV27 and TRBJ2-5, with 8 bases lining up with TRBD2. Germline assignment: CDR1 MNHEY and CDR2 SMNVEV (reference sequence). The CDR3 loop spans 14 amino acids. Losses at the gene ends were 4 bases for V and 11 bases for J; bases not matched to a gene: 12. The CDR3 bases are TGTGCCAGCAGTTGGAAGCGGGGGCCCTTAGAGCAGTACTTC. Protein: CASSWKRGPLEQYF.

V gene TRBV20-1 combines with J gene TRBJ2-4; no clear D gene. Germline V gives CDR1 DFQATT, CDR2 SNEGSKA (reference sequence). This CDR3 spans 12 amino acids. The CDR3 bases are TGCATTGCGCCCGGTGGCTTAAACATTCAGTACTTC. Encoded protein: CIAPGGLNIQYF.

This clonotype was seen a handful of times. The chain links TRBV12-3 or TRBV12-4 to TRBJ1-5, with D possibly matching TRBD1 (5 bases). The CDR3 contains 14 residues. V lost 2 bases, J lost 5 bases, and 10 bases lay in between. CDR3 sequence: CASSLQGYDQPQHF. CDR3 nucleotides: TGTGCCAGCAGTTTACAGGGTTACGATCAGCCCCAGCATTTT.

This clonotype was counted once. V gene TRBV20-1 combines with J gene TRBJ2-1; 9 nucleotides line up with TRBD1. The CDR3 is 11 amino acids. Per the germline V gene, CDR1 is DFQATT and CDR2 is SNEGSKA (reference sequence). In nucleotides, the CDR3 is TGCAGCGCAAACAGGGGGCGTGAGCAGTTCTTC. This gives the protein CSANRGREQFF.

This chain joins TRBV12-3 or TRBV12-4 and TRBJ2-2, with a weak D call TRBD1 (5 bases). The CDR3 totals 12 residues. V lost 6 bases and J 5 bases, leaving 7 bases between the germline ends. Here the CDR3 reads CASRQETGELFF. The CDR3 region has the DNA TGTGCCAGCAGACAGGAAACCGGGGAGCTGTTTTTT.

This chain links TRBV5-1 with TRBJ2-5; TRBD1 aligns across 10 bases. The CDR3 covers 17 residues. After removal of 1 base from V and 2 bases from J, the junction contained 8 bases not matched to a gene. CDR1 SGHRS and CDR2 YFSETQ come from the germline V gene. CDR3 protein: CASSLRTGGGLQETQYF. For the CDR3, the DNA is TGCGCCAGCAGCTTGCGGACAGGGGGGGGATTACAAGAGACCCAGTACTTC.

There are a few counts of this clonotype. This chain uses TRBV6-6 with TRBJ2-5; maybe TRBD2 (6 bases). Germline CDR1 is MNHNY and CDR2 is SVGAGI (reference sequence). CDR3 length equals 15 residues. Trimming took off 2 bases at V and 4 bases at J, with 14 bases between the two ends. The CDR3 DNA reads as TGTGCCAGCAGTTACCGGGGAGGCAGCCTAGAGACCCAGTACTTC. Translation: CASSYRGGSLETQYF.

This clonotype was seen a handful of times. The chain has TRBV13 and TRBJ2-7; tentative D call: TRBD2 (5 bases). This CDR3 is 16 amino acids long. V gave up 8 bases and J gave up 1 base, with 21 bases separating them. Germline V gene sequence: CDR1 PRHDT, CDR2 FYEKMQ (reference sequence). CDR3 amino acids: CASPPHSGSGSYEQYF. The CDR3 region has the DNA TGTGCCAGCCCCCCCCATTCGGGGTCCGGGTCCTACGAGCAGTACTTC.

This clonotype was counted only a few times. The rearrangement links TRBV29-1 to TRBJ2-7, with TRBD2 matching over 8 bases. CDR3 length: 13 residues. Per germline, CDR1 SQVTM and CDR2 ANQGSEA. Germline trimming cut 3 bases from V and 4 bases from J; bases unmatched to any gene: 5. CDR3 nucleotides: TGCAGCGTTGACGGGGGGGCCGTGTACGAGCAGTACTTC. Its translation is CSVDGGAVYEQYF.